Shown below are 32 T cell receptor beta chains from a single sample sequenced in a study of cytomegalovirus exposure and HLA in healthy donors. 13 Jbeta primers and 60 Vbeta primers were used for the PCR. Here immunoSEQ multiplex PCR was the method, and the copy in TCRdb shows in-frame clones only, minus some. The table has around 140,000 clones, 80% seen once. The sample consisted of PBMCs. The receptors originated from a middle-aged man in good health and CMV-seronegative.

The rearrangement joins TRBV9 to TRBJ2-3; TRBD2 aligns across 8 bases. With 0 bases clipped from V and 0 bases from J, the junction kept 15 bases outside the gene matches. The CDR3 contains 20 residues. Germline CDR1 SGDLS, CDR2 YYNGEE. For the CDR3, the DNA is TGTGCCAGCAGCGTAGGCCTCGGAGCGGGGGCCGTTTCTAGCACAGATACGCAGTATTTT. It codes for CASSVGLGAGAVSSTDTQYF.

The V and J genes are TRBV19 and TRBJ1-1, with unresolved D. The V end was cut by 2 bases, the J end by 6 bases, with 4 bases between. The CDR3 has 11 residues. CDR1 is LNHDA and CDR2 is SQIVND in the germline V gene (reference sequence). The CDR3 sequence: CASSIQSEAFF. The CDR3 DNA reads as TGTGCCAGTAGTATACAGTCTGAAGCTTTCTTT.

There are a few counts of this clone. This sequence joins TRBV30 and TRBJ1-4, with D possibly matching TRBD1 (5 bases). This CDR3 spans 12 amino acids. The germline gives CDR1 GTSNPN, CDR2 SVGIG (reference sequence). V dropped 5 bases and J dropped 7 bases, with 11 bases sitting between them. This CDR3 is CAWGQGFEKLFF. The CDR3 nucleotides read TGTGCCTGGGGTCAGGGATTTGAAAAACTGTTTTTT. The whole variable domain, filled in from reference TRBV30 and TRBJ1-4, reads SQTIHQWPATLVQPVGSPLSLECTVEGTSNPNLYWYRQAAGRGLQLLFYSVGIGQISSEVPQNLSASRPQDRQFILSSKKLLLSDSGFYLCAWGQGFEKLFFGSGTQLSVL.

This clone has more than one count but fewer than ten. The chain has TRBV4-3 and TRBJ1-5; no reliable D call. Germline V gives CDR1 LGHNA, CDR2 YSLEER. Between the trimmed V and J ends, which lost 2 bases and 4 bases, there was a span of 6 bases. The CDR3 is 13 amino acids. CDR3 amino acids: CASSQSTNQPQHF. The CDR3 DNA sequence: TGCGCCAGCAGCCAATCGACTAATCAGCCCCAGCATTTT.

The V call is TRBV5-1, the J call TRBJ1-1, with a possible D match to TRBD1 (5 bases). This CDR3 has 15 residues. Germline lookup yields CDR1 SGHRS and CDR2 YFSETQ. Trimming took off 0 bases at V and 6 bases at J, with 15 bases between the two ends. The CDR3 here is CASSLAAAQGAEAFF. As DNA, the CDR3 is TGCGCCAGCAGCTTGGCCGCAGCGCAAGGGGCTGAAGCTTTCTTT.

The genes are TRBV7-2 and TRBJ1-1, with D unresolved. This CDR3 has 14 amino acids. The germline V and J ends were trimmed by 2 bases and 6 bases, with 13 bases remaining between them. Per the germline V gene, CDR1 is SGHTA and CDR2 is FQGNSA. This CDR3 reads CASSLRRDSAEAFF. CDR3 coding DNA: TGTGCCAGCAGCTTAAGGAGGGATTCGGCTGAAGCTTTCTTT.

The rearrangement links TRBV6-5 to TRBJ1-4; TRBD1 aligns across 9 bases. Germline CDR1 and CDR2: MNHEY and SVGAGI. V trimming: 6 bases; J trimming: 7 bases; junction bases outside the gene matches: 6. This CDR3 contains 14 residues. In DNA, the CDR3 is TGTGCCAGCAGAGGGGACAGGGTTGGTGAAAAACTGTTTTTT. Encoded protein: CASRGDRVGEKLFF.

The V and J genes are TRBV19 and TRBJ1-2; weak D call: TRBD1 (6 bases). V dropped 5 bases and J dropped 0 bases, with 16 bases sitting between them. Germline V lookup: CDR1 LNHDA, CDR2 SQIVND (reference sequence). This CDR3 contains 16 residues. DNA of the CDR3: TGTGCCAGTAGTTCGAGGACAGCTCCTCCTAACTATGGCTACACCTTC. Translated: CASSSRTAPPNYGYTF.

The chain has TRBV10-3 and TRBJ2-1; unclear D gene. In germline, CDR1 is ENHRY, CDR2 SYGVKD. The CDR3 has 14 residues. Trimming left V 3 bases short and J 0 bases short, with 6 bases between. The CDR3 DNA is TGTGCCATCAGTGAAGTGAGCTCCTACAATGAGCAGTTCTTC. Residues: CAISEVSSYNEQFF.

The chain combines TRBV29-1 with TRBJ1-3; D call uncertain. The germline V gene encodes CDR1 SQVTM and CDR2 ANQGSEA. The CDR3 has 12 residues. Trimming shortened V by 3 bases and J by 2 bases, and 5 bases separated the two germline ends. The CDR3 DNA is TGCAGCGTTGACACGGCTGGAAACACCATATATTTT. Protein sequence: CSVDTAGNTIYF.

J is TRBJ2-5 and V is TRBV7-8; 10 bases are a match to TRBD2. V shed 1 base, J shed 1 base, and the junction held 9 bases outside the gene matches. CDR3 length equals 18 residues. The germline V gene encodes CDR1 SGHVS and CDR2 FQNEAQ. This CDR3 reads CASSLVAQRGGVQETQYF. In DNA, the CDR3 is TGTGCCAGCAGCTTAGTGGCTCAGCGGGGGGGCGTCCAAGAGACCCAGTACTTC. Drawing the rest from reference TRBV7-8 and TRBJ2-5, the complete variable domain is GAGVSQSPRYKVAKRGQDVALRCDPISGHVSLFWYQQALGQGPEFLTYFQNEAQLDKSGLPSDRFFAERPEGSVSTLKIQRTQQEDSAVYLCASSLVAQRGGVQETQYFGPGTRLLVL.

A single count supports this clone. The rearrangement joins TRBV29-1 to TRBJ2-3; a weak D match, TRBD2 (5 bases). This CDR3 is built from 13 residues. The germline V and J ends were trimmed by 3 bases and 1 base, with 8 bases remaining between them. Germline values: CDR1 SQVTM, CDR2 ANQGSEA. The CDR3 here is CSVETGGTDTQYF. DNA of the CDR3: TGCAGCGTTGAGACCGGGGGCACAGATACGCAGTATTTT.

The V call is TRBV21-1, the J call TRBJ2-7; the table's D call TRBD2 went unverified against the DNA. TRBV21-1 is listed as a pseudogene. The CDR3 totals 15 residues. This CDR3 reads CASSKLEGWPYEQYF. CDR3 nucleotides: TGTGCCAGCAGCAAATTAGAGGGATGGCCCTACGAGCAGTACTTC.

The chain employs TRBV29-1 and TRBJ1-5; TRBD1 matches 7 bases. The CDR3 sequence is 14 residues long. V was clipped by 4 bases and J by 3 bases; unmatched bases: 6. CDR1 and CDR2 (germline): SQVTM, ANQGSEA. The CDR3 sequence: CSVAGTGANQPQHF. The CDR3 region has the DNA TGCAGCGTTGCTGGTACAGGGGCCAATCAGCCCCAGCATTTT.

The chain joins TRBV5-6 to TRBJ2-7, with 7 bases identical to TRBD1. Unmatched junction bases numbered 6, after V lost 0 bases and J lost 0 bases. CDR1 and CDR2 (germline): SGHDT, YYEEEE. The CDR3 is 16 amino acids. CDR3 loop: CASSLDGTASSYEQYF. The CDR3 nucleotides read TGTGCCAGCAGCTTGGATGGGACAGCGAGCTCCTACGAGCAGTACTTC.

As DNA, the CDR3 is TGTGCCAGCAGCGTCCCTAGCGGGGGGACAGATACGCAGTATTTT. Protein product: CASSVPSGGTDTQYF. The chain employs TRBV2 and TRBJ2-3; the match to TRBD2 covers 11 bases. CDR1 is SNHLY and CDR2 is FYNNEI in the germline V gene. The CDR3 is 15 amino acids. The J segment lost 3 bases and the V segment lost 6 bases, leaving 5 bases of the junction unmatched.

The chain combines TRBV5-6 with TRBJ2-5; 9 positions agree with TRBD1. Germline V gives CDR1 SGHDT, CDR2 YYEEEE. The CDR3 length is 15 residues. J was trimmed by 5 bases and V by 1 base; bases with no gene match: 6. This CDR3 is CASSLRTGGVETQYF. CDR3 DNA sequence: TGTGCCAGCAGCTTGCGAACAGGGGGCGTCGAGACCCAGTACTTC.

V gene TRBV6-5 combines with J gene TRBJ1-4; D ambiguous. CDR1 and CDR2 from the germline V gene are MNHEY and SVGAGI. The CDR3 totals 14 residues. The V end lost 6 bases, the J end lost 0 bases, and 8 bases lay between the germline ends. The CDR3, as DNA: TGTGCCAGCAGCCCAACGGCAACTAATGAAAAACTGTTTTTT. The encoded protein is CASSPTATNEKLFF.

The gene calls are TRBV19 and TRBJ2-1, with a possible D match to TRBD1 (6 bases). This CDR3 has 14 residues. The V gene's germline CDR1 is LNHDA and CDR2 SQIVND (reference sequence). V was cut by 3 bases and J by 5 bases, with 11 bases left in between. This CDR3 reads CASSISDRNNEQFF. CDR3 in DNA: TGTGCCAGTAGTATTTCGGACAGAAACAATGAGCAGTTCTTC.

The chain carries TRBV5-6 and TRBJ2-1, with 10 bases that match TRBD1. The CDR3 spans 17 residues. The germline V gene has CDR1 SGHDT and CDR2 YYEEEE. V lost 2 bases and J lost 1; bases outside the gene matches: 6. This chain's CDR3 is CASSFRQGARSYNEQFF. CDR3 bases: TGTGCCAGCAGCTTTAGACAGGGGGCGAGGTCCTACAATGAGCAGTTCTTC.

The gene calls are TRBV11-2 and TRBJ2-2; a possible D gene is TRBD1 (5 bases). Per the germline V gene, CDR1 is SGHAT and CDR2 is FQNNGV. V shed 1 base and J shed 6 bases, with 12 bases lying between them. The CDR3 loop spans 15 amino acids. CDR3: CASSLGPQGSGELFF. The CDR3 DNA follows: TGTGCCAGCAGCTTAGGCCCTCAGGGATCCGGGGAGCTGTTTTTT.

The V and J genes are TRBV25-1 and TRBJ2-3; a possible D gene is TRBD2 (6 bases). Germline CDR1 and CDR2: MGHDK and SYGVNS. V lost 8 bases, J lost 6 bases, and 15 bases lay in between. This CDR3 contains 13 residues. This CDR3 is CASSASGRDTQYF. The CDR3 DNA sequence: TGTGCCAGCTCCGCCAGTGGGAGGGATACGCAGTATTTT.

This clone was seen more than once but under ten times. The DNA of the CDR3 is TGTGCCAGCAGTTTGCGGGGAGACCACTATGGCTACACCTTC. Translated: CASSLRGDHYGYTF. The chain recombines TRBV2 with TRBJ1-2; D unclear. CDR1 is SNHLY, CDR2 FYNNEI, per germline. V lost 5 bases, J lost 3 bases, and 13 bases lay in between. The CDR3 loop spans 14 amino acids.

This clone was observed once. This sequence joins TRBV5-1 and TRBJ2-3; the match to TRBD2 covers 11 bases. Per the germline V gene, CDR1 is SGHRS and CDR2 is YFSETQ. The junction had 4 bases not matched to a gene; V was cut back by 3 bases and J by 4 bases. This CDR3 is 15 amino acids long. The CDR3 region has the DNA TGCGCCAGCAGCTCCACTAGCGGGGGAGCAGATACGCAGTATTTT. Its protein product is CASSSTSGGADTQYF.

The chain carries TRBV28 and TRBJ2-7; a weak D match, TRBD2 (5 bases). This CDR3 spans 14 amino acids. Germline V lookup: CDR1 MDHEN, CDR2 SYDVKM. V lost 10 bases and J lost 3, with 19 bases in between. Here the CDR3 DNA reads TGTGCCACCGTCGGAGGTGGGTCGAACTACGAGCAGTACTTC. Protein product: CATVGGGSNYEQYF.

The rearrangement links TRBV6-5 to TRBJ2-1; D unresolved. The CDR3 loop spans 13 amino acids. With 8 bases removed from V and 0 bases from J, the gap between germline ends came to 8 bases. Germline values: CDR1 MNHEY, CDR2 SVGAGI. The CDR3 DNA reads as TGTGCCAGCGCCCGGAGCTCCTACAATGAGCAGTTCTTC. It encodes CASARSSYNEQFF.

Here the CDR3 reads CASSRDTGTYNSPLHF. Here the CDR3 DNA reads TGTGCCAGCAGCCGAGACACCGGGACTTATAATTCACCCCTCCACTTT. V gene TRBV27 combines with J gene TRBJ1-6; tentatively, D is TRBD1 (5 bases). The CDR3 contains 16 residues. CDR1 and CDR2 from the germline V gene are MNHEY and SMNVEV (reference sequence). Deletions cut 6 bases from V and 4 bases from J, with 16 bases between.

A few counts support this clone. The chain recombines TRBV7-9 with TRBJ1-1; unclear D gene. The germline gives CDR1 SEHNR, CDR2 FQNEAQ (reference sequence). The CDR3 has 15 residues. V was shortened by 6 bases and J by 0 bases, with 14 bases between the two germline ends. The CDR3 loop reads CASSPGGRMNTEAFF. The DNA for the CDR3 is TGTGCCAGCAGTCCCGGAGGCAGAATGAACACTGAAGCTTTCTTT. The variable domain in full, completed from reference TRBV7-9 and TRBJ1-1, reads DTGVSQNPRHKITKRGQNVTFRCDPISEHNRLYWYRQTLGQGPEFLTYFQNEAQLEKSRLLSDRFSAERPKGSFSTLEIQRTEQGDSAMYLCASSPGGRMNTEAFFGQGTRLTVV.

This sequence joins TRBV30 and TRBJ2-5; 9 nucleotides agree with TRBD1. The DNA end favors TRBJ2-7, so the J call may be wrong. Germline values: CDR1 GTSNPN, CDR2 SVGIG (reference sequence). The length of the CDR3 is 13 residues. The CDR3 DNA reads as TGTGCCTGGAGTGGGGACAGGGTTAACGAGCAGTACTTC. Its translation: CAWSGDRVNEQYF.

This clone is classed as medium-sized. This rearrangement joins TRBV6-4 to TRBJ2-1; 9 bases are shared with TRBD2. V gave up 0 bases and J gave up 6 bases; unmatched junction bases: 3. CDR3 length: 15 amino acids. In germline, CDR1 is MRHNA, CDR2 SNTAGT. The CDR3 DNA sequence: TGTGCCAGCAGTGACTCTAGCGGGGGTTTCAATGAGCAGTTCTTC. Translation: CASSDSSGGFNEQFF.

With respect to this clone: This CDR3 is also generated by other DNA sequences in the sample. V is TRBV10-1 and J is TRBJ1-1; D gene ambiguous. The CDR3 length is 13 residues. With 0 bases removed from V and 1 base from J, the gap between germline ends came to 3 bases. The V gene's germline CDR1 is WNHNN and CDR2 SYGVQD (reference sequence). CDR3: CASSESRNTEAFF. CDR3 coding DNA: TGCGCCAGCAGTGAGTCCAGGAACACTGAAGCTTTCTTT.

The V and J genes are TRBV7-9 and TRBJ2-5, with 8 bases lining up with TRBD1. Near its end, the DNA agrees better with TRBJ2-7, so the J call may be wrong. Germline CDR1 SEHNR, CDR2 FQNEAQ (reference sequence). The CDR3 length is 19 residues. The chain's CDR3 is CASSPRVGTGTSVSYEQYF. CDR3 nucleotide sequence: TGTGCCAGCAGCCCACGTGTGGGGACAGGTACCTCAGTTTCCTACGAGCAGTACTTC.